Following are 15 T cell receptor beta chains from one sample sequenced in a study of cytomegalovirus exposure and HLA in healthy donors. This table comes from immunoSEQ multiplex PCR, and its TCRdb copy is limited to in-frame clones, with some not included. This sample has some 86,000 clones, with approximately 94% found just once. The sample taken for sequencing was PBMCs. The origin of the receptors is a woman aged 25-40 years in good health and CMV-seronegative.

V gene TRBV6-6 combines with J gene TRBJ2-7, with 8 bases that match TRBD1. Germline V CDR1 and CDR2: MNHNY, SVGAGI (reference sequence). The CDR3 loop spans 13 amino acids. V shed 7 bases, J shed 5 bases, and the junction held 7 bases outside the gene matches. The CDR3 is CASTQTGDHEQYF. The CDR3 coding sequence is TGTGCCAGCACACAGACAGGGGACCACGAGCAGTACTTC.

The chain links TRBV19 to TRBJ1-2, with 10 bases matching TRBD1. The CDR3 has 15 amino acids. The V and J ends lost 3 bases and 5 bases, in that order; junction bases with no gene match: 6. Germline V gives CDR1 LNHDA, CDR2 SQIVND (reference sequence). Here the CDR3 reads CASSIRDRGGYGYTF. The CDR3 nucleotides read TGTGCCAGTAGTATCCGGGACAGGGGTGGATATGGCTACACCTTC.

The DNA of the CDR3 is TGTGCCAGCAGTTTTTTGGGACAGGCGATGCATGGCTACACCTTC. This translates into CASSFLGQAMHGYTF. The V call is TRBV28, the J call TRBJ1-2; 8 bases match TRBD1. The CDR3 has 15 amino acids. Germline values: CDR1 MDHEN, CDR2 SYDVKM. The V gene end was trimmed by 3 bases and the J gene end by 6 bases; junction bases not matched to a gene: 9.

The rearrangement joins TRBV4-1 to TRBJ2-1; 7 bases map to TRBD2. This CDR3 comprises 18 residues. V lost 4 bases and J lost 1; bases outside the gene matches: 13. Germline V gene lookup returns CDR1 MGHRA and CDR2 YSYEKL. DNA of the CDR3: TGCGCCAGCAGCCCCGAGACTAGCCGCGAGAGATCCTACAATGAGCAGTTCTTC. The encoded protein is CASSPETSRERSYNEQFF.

The chain couples TRBV7-7 to TRBJ2-3; maybe TRBD1 (6 bases). There are 16 residues in the CDR3. V was clipped by 5 bases and J by 2 bases, with 17 bases between them. The germline V gene encodes CDR1 SSHAT and CDR2 FNYEAQ (reference sequence). CDR3 nucleotides: TGTGCCAGCAGCAAAGGGGGTGGCAGGGCCACAGATACGCAGTATTTT. Residues: CASSKGGGRATDTQYF.

V and J are TRBV5-4 and TRBJ2-3, with 8 bases that match TRBD2. V trimming: 0 bases; J trimming: 4 bases; junction bases outside the gene matches: 7. The CDR3 loop spans 16 amino acids. The germline gives CDR1 SGHNT, CDR2 YYREEE (reference sequence). The CDR3 reads CASSLAEAGVADTQYF. The CDR3 region has the DNA TGTGCCAGCAGCTTGGCCGAAGCGGGGGTGGCAGATACGCAGTATTTT.

The chain uses TRBV4-3 and TRBJ2-1; 10 bases match TRBD2. The CDR3 runs 18 residues. Germline loops: CDR1 LGHNA, CDR2 YSLEER. J gave up 0 bases and V 4 bases, and 9 bases lay outside the gene matches. The CDR3 DNA sequence: TGCGCCAGCAGCCCCCTGGGACTAGCGCGGCCCTCCTACAATGAGCAGTTCTTC. It yields the protein CASSPLGLARPSYNEQFF.

The chain links TRBV7-8 to TRBJ2-1; 8 bases are shared with TRBD2. There are 14 residues in the CDR3. Looked up from germline, CDR1 is SGHVS and CDR2 is FQNEAQ. The ends lost 1 base at V and 13 bases at J; junction bases unmatched: 9. The CDR3 protein is CASSLEGGLAGQFF. In DNA form, the CDR3 reads TGTGCCAGCAGCTTAGAGGGAGGGCTAGCGGGCCAGTTCTTC.

The CDR3 here is CASSLEAGNTEAFF. DNA of the CDR3: TGCGCCAGCAGCTTGGAGGCGGGGAACACTGAAGCTTTCTTT. The V and J genes are TRBV5-1 and TRBJ1-1; D is unresolved. The CDR3 totals 14 residues. The germline V gene encodes CDR1 SGHRS and CDR2 YFSETQ. The V end was cut by 0 bases, the J end by 1 base, with 7 bases between.

This clone appeared a single time. The chain is built from TRBV5-8 and TRBJ2-7; TRBD2 matches at 8 bases. This CDR3 is built from 15 residues. Germline CDR1 reads SGHTS; CDR2 reads YDEGEE. Unmatched junction bases numbered 9, after V lost 5 bases and J lost 2 bases. The CDR3 is CASSQGLAATYEQYF. CDR3 DNA sequence: TGTGCCAGCAGTCAAGGACTAGCAGCAACCTACGAGCAGTACTTC. The entire variable domain, with the rest obtained from reference TRBV5-8 and TRBJ2-7, is as follows: EAGVTQSPTHLIKTRGQQATLRCSPISGHTSVYWYQQALGLGLQFLLWYDEGEERNRGNFPPRFSGRQFPNYSSELNVNALELEDSALYLCASSQGLAATYEQYFGPGTRLTVT.

This chain links TRBV18 with TRBJ2-4; D gene unclear. The CDR3 is made up of 14 amino acids. In germline, CDR1 is KGHSH, CDR2 LQKENI. V was clipped by 0 bases and J by 5 bases, with 8 bases between them. CDR3 amino acids: CASSPPQAENIQYF. For the CDR3, the DNA is TGTGCCAGCTCACCACCCCAGGCAGAAAACATTCAGTACTTC.

The chain has TRBV10-3 and TRBJ1-2; no clear D. V was trimmed by 3 bases and J by 8 bases, leaving 16 bases between them. The CDR3 runs 14 residues. CDR1 ENHRY and CDR2 SYGVKD come from the germline V gene. CDR3 sequence reads: CAISEVQTPGGYTF. Here the CDR3 DNA reads TGTGCCATCAGTGAAGTTCAGACCCCCGGGGGCTACACCTTC.

The chain has TRBV5-1 and TRBJ1-5; maybe TRBD1 (5 bases). The germline V gene encodes CDR1 SGHRS and CDR2 YFSETQ. The CDR3 contains 16 residues. Trimming left V 4 bases short and J 7 bases short, with 21 bases between. The CDR3 is CASSPFGRENGQPQHF. CDR3 DNA: TGCGCCAGCAGCCCGTTTGGCAGGGAAAACGGCCAGCCCCAGCATTTT.

The gene calls are TRBV7-2 and TRBJ2-7; 10 bases map to TRBD2. Germline lookup yields CDR1 SGHTA and CDR2 FQGNSA. The V gene end was trimmed by 2 bases and the J gene end by 3 bases; junction bases not matched to a gene: 4. CDR3 length: 15 residues. The CDR3 bases are TGTGCCAGCAGCTTATATTCTAGCGGGGGCTACGAGCAGTACTTC. Protein: CASSLYSSGGYEQYF.

The J gene is TRBJ2-7, the V gene TRBV28; 12 nucleotides match TRBD2. Germline CDR1 MDHEN, CDR2 SYDVKM. The length of the CDR3 is 19 residues. Trimming at V came to 5 bases and at J to 0 bases, leaving 14 bases not matched to a gene. The CDR3 spells CASSLPPRLAGAYSYEQYF. As DNA, the CDR3 is TGTGCCAGCAGTCTACCCCCCCGACTAGCGGGGGCCTACTCCTACGAGCAGTACTTC.